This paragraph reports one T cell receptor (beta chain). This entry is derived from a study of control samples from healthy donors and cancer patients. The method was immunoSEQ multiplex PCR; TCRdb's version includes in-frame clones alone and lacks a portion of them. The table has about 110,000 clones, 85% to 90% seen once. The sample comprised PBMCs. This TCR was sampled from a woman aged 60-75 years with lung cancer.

CDR3 amino acids: CASLGLNSNQPQHF. The DNA of the CDR3 is TGTGCCAGCCTAGGACTTAATAGCAATCAGCCCCAGCATTTT. V and J are TRBV2 and TRBJ1-5; D not certain. Deletions cut 8 bases from V and 0 bases from J, with 11 bases between. Germline values: CDR1 SNHLY, CDR2 FYNNEI. There are 14 residues in the CDR3. The full variable domain, in which reference TRBV2 and TRBJ1-5 provide the parts outside the CDR3, is EPEVTQTPSHQVTQMGQEVILRCVPISNHLYFYWYRQILGQKVEFLVSFYNNEISEKSEIFDDQFSVERPDGSNFTLKIRSTKLEDSAMYFCASLGLNSNQPQHFGDGTRLSIL.